These 18 T cell receptor beta chains share one sample of origin, sequenced in a study of early T cells in non-severe SARS-CoV-2 infection. MiXCR, run by TCRdb on the 5' RACE reads, gives a single entry per CDR3 protein. Of 37,000 or so distinct CDR3 sequences listed, 4.5% to 7% are singletons. The sample consisted of whole blood. The receptors originated from an adult who was a healthcare worker with PCR-confirmed SARS-CoV-2 infection or an uninfected control (not recorded which).

This clonotype has a count of ten or more. V and J are TRBV12-3 or TRBV12-4 and TRBJ1-2; D might be TRBD1 (5 bases). This CDR3 comprises 15 residues. V lost 8 bases to trimming and J lost 4 bases, with 20 bases between them. This chain's CDR3 is CASLRSLGDAYGYTF. CDR3 coding DNA: TGTGCCAGCTTACGGAGCTTAGGGGACGCCTATGGCTACACCTTC.

Many counts were recorded for this clonotype. The genes are TRBV28 and TRBJ1-6; 9 nucleotides align to TRBD1. CDR3 length: 15 residues. V trimming: 5 bases; J trimming: 8 bases; junction bases outside the gene matches: 7. Germline V gene lookup returns CDR1 MDHEN and CDR2 SYDVKM. The CDR3 DNA is TGTGCCAGCAGTCCCCAACAGGGGGCATATTCACCCCTCCACTTT. Translating gives CASSPQQGAYSPLHF. Variable domain in full (rest from reference TRBV28 and TRBJ1-6): DVKVTQSSRYLVKRTGEKVFLECVQDMDHENMFWYRQDPGLGLRLIYFSYDVKMKEKGDIPEGYSVSREKKERFSLILESASTNQTSMYLCASSPQQGAYSPLHFGNGTRLTVT.

This clonotype came up many times. The V call is TRBV21-1, the J call TRBJ2-1. TRBV21-1 is shown as a pseudogene. The CDR3 consists of 15 residues. This CDR3 reads CASSKGGRTNNEQFF. CDR3 DNA: TGTGCCAGCAGCAAAGGAGGTCGCACCAACAATGAGCAGTTCTTC.

The J gene is TRBJ1-1, the V gene TRBV12-3 or TRBV12-4; D is possibly TRBD1 (5 bases). The CDR3 runs 14 residues. V lost 6 bases to trimming and J lost 7 bases, with 18 bases between them. CDR3 sequence (DNA): TGTGCCAGCAGGTTTCGACAGACGGGGGTTGAAGCTTTCTTT. Translating gives CASRFRQTGVEAFF.

There are a few counts of this clonotype. The rearrangement uses TRBV28 and TRBJ1-1; tentatively, D is TRBD1 (5 bases). Trimming took 3 bases from V and 1 from J, leaving 21 bases between them. Germline V gene sequence: CDR1 MDHEN, CDR2 SYDVKM. This CDR3 region has 18 residues. CDR3 region: CASSLGGYGEAQNTEAFF. DNA for the CDR3: TGTGCCAGCAGTTTGGGGGGTTACGGGGAGGCCCAGAACACTGAAGCTTTCTTT.

The chain links TRBV7-2 to TRBJ2-2; D perhaps matches TRBD1 (5 bases). CDR1 SGHTA and CDR2 FQGNSA come from the germline V gene. The CDR3 loop spans 14 amino acids. With 5 bases removed from V and 1 base from J, the gap between germline ends came to 8 bases. The CDR3 spells CASSRQRNTGELFF. The CDR3 DNA follows: TGTGCCAGCAGCCGACAGAGGAACACCGGGGAGCTGTTTTTT.

This clonotype was counted many times. V and J are TRBV6-1 and TRBJ2-2; 11 bases match TRBD1. The CDR3 has 15 residues. The germline gives CDR1 MNHNS, CDR2 SASEGT. J was trimmed by 3 bases and V by 7 bases; bases with no gene match: 4. CDR3 in DNA: TGTGCCAGCAATGGACAGGGGGCTGACACCGGGGAGCTGTTTTTT. Its protein is CASNGQGADTGELFF.

The chain employs TRBV27 and TRBJ2-1; D unclear. The ends were cut back, 3 bases at V and 6 bases at J, with 6 bases in the middle. The germline CDR1 and CDR2 sequences are MNHEY and SMNVEV (reference sequence). This CDR3 contains 12 residues. The CDR3 DNA sequence: TGTGCCAGCAGTTTCCGAGGCAATGAGCAGTTCTTC. Its translation: CASSFRGNEQFF.

A few counts support this clonotype. CDR3 residues: CASSQGDRAHEQYF. DNA of the CDR3: TGCGCCAGCAGCCAAGGGGACAGGGCCCACGAGCAGTACTTC. This chain joins TRBV4-1 and TRBJ2-7; TRBD1 agrees at 9 bases. V gave up 1 base and J gave up 5 bases; unmatched junction bases: 3. CDR3 size: 14 residues. Germline-derived CDR1 and CDR2 are MGHRA and YSYEKL.

The rearrangement uses TRBV27 and TRBJ2-1; D is ambiguous. This CDR3 is built from 15 residues. In germline, CDR1 is MNHEY, CDR2 SMNVEV (reference sequence). V gave up 3 bases and J gave up 3 bases, with 12 bases separating them. The CDR3 reads CASSLGSRFYNEQFF. Written as DNA, the CDR3 is TGTGCCAGCAGTTTGGGGTCCAGATTCTACAATGAGCAGTTCTTC.

This clonotype was picked up many times. V usage is TRBV7-6 and J usage is TRBJ2-2; no definite D call. This CDR3 contains 14 residues. The germline V gene encodes CDR1 SGHVS and CDR2 FNYEAQ. V lost 10 bases and J 2 bases, leaving 14 bases between the germline ends. CDR3 amino acids: CATQVHANTGELFF. Here the CDR3 DNA reads TGTGCCACTCAGGTCCACGCTAACACCGGGGAGCTGTTTTTT.

This clonotype came up many times. This chain joins TRBV7-9 and TRBJ2-7; D remains ambiguous. With 5 bases removed from V and 2 bases from J, the gap between germline ends came to 16 bases. Germline V gene sequence: CDR1 SEHNR, CDR2 FQNEAQ (reference sequence). The CDR3 is 15 amino acids. In nucleotides, the CDR3 is TGTGCCAGCAGCCGGACGCTAAACTTACCCTACGAGCAGTACTTC. Encoded protein: CASSRTLNLPYEQYF.

This clonotype was seen ten or more times. The V gene is TRBV6-6, the J gene TRBJ2-7; TRBD2 aligns across 7 bases. V lost 2 bases to trimming and J lost 5 bases; unmatched junction nucleotides: 15. The germline V gene has CDR1 MNHNY and CDR2 SVGAGI (reference sequence). The CDR3 is 17 residues long. In nucleotides, the CDR3 is TGTGCCAGCAGTTACCCCAGAGCGGGGACCGCAGACCACGAGCAGTACTTC. Amino acid sequence: CASSYPRAGTADHEQYF.

This clonotype came up many times. This chain uses TRBV9 with TRBJ2-5, with 9 bases matching TRBD1. The CDR3 is 17 amino acids. Trimming at V came to 3 bases and at J to 2 bases, leaving 11 bases not matched to a gene. Germline V gives CDR1 SGDLS, CDR2 YYNGEE. Written as DNA, the CDR3 is TGTGCCAGCAGCGGAGGGAGGAGGACAGGGGCACAAGAGACCCAGTACTTC. As protein: CASSGGRRTGAQETQYF.

This clonotype was detected ten times or more. CDR3 coding DNA: TGTGCCAGCACCCAGGATCTGAACACTGAAGCTTTCTTT. Residues: CASTQDLNTEAFF. This chain uses TRBV12-3 or TRBV12-4 with TRBJ1-1; D is undetermined. V lost 7 bases, J lost 0 bases, and 9 bases lay in between. The CDR3 is 13 residues long.

The chain combines TRBV10-1 with TRBJ2-1; D uncertain. The ends were cut back, 2 bases at V and 8 bases at J, with 13 bases in the middle. The germline gives CDR1 WNHNN, CDR2 SYGVQD (reference sequence). This CDR3 is 14 amino acids long. The chain's CDR3 is CASSEGLSRDEQFF. In nucleotides, the CDR3 is TGCGCCAGCAGTGAGGGCCTAAGTAGGGATGAGCAGTTCTTC.

This clonotype was seen at least ten times. The CDR3 loop reads CAIRGDVTYEQYF. The CDR3 nucleotides read TGTGCCATCAGGGGGGACGTCACCTACGAGCAGTACTTC. The chain uses TRBV10-3 and TRBJ2-7; D might be TRBD1 or TRBD2, each matching 5 bases. The CDR3 totals 13 residues. CDR1 and CDR2 (germline): ENHRY, SYGVKD. Trimming took off 6 bases at V and 2 bases at J, with 11 bases between the two ends.

Only a few counts were recorded for this clonotype. The CDR3 here is CASRYSRDSPLHF. For the CDR3, the DNA is TGTGCCAGCAGATATAGCCGGGATTCACCCCTCCACTTT. The chain carries TRBV12-3 or TRBV12-4 and TRBJ1-6; no firm D call. This CDR3 spans 13 amino acids. Trimming pared 6 bases from V and 8 bases from J, leaving 11 bases between.